The present entry profiles one TCR beta chain with its context. What it binds is not known. TCRdb's copy holds only in-frame clones and misses some; the assay was immunoSEQ multiplex PCR. In the table there are 60,000 or so clones, roughly 88% of which are singletons. Germline CDR1 and CDR2: MNHEY and SVGAGI. The CDR3 spans 12 residues. The ends were cut back, 5 bases at V and 5 bases at J, with 10 bases in the middle. The sample comes from a study of OX40 agonist ivuxolimab in advanced cancers. Study summary: An agonistic human IgG2 monoclonal antibody against OX40 (CD134) was given. Broader study findings: The 0.1-3.0 mg/kg partial responders had among the lowest clonal expansion.

The sample in question was CD4+ or CD8+ T cells sorted from blood, obtained in a trial of the OX40 agonist ivuxolimab. The rearrangement uses TRBV6-5 and TRBJ2-7; D may be TRBD1 (5 bases). This receptor was obtained from an adult with an advanced solid tumor such as melanoma, head and neck, liver or kidney cancer. This CDR3 is CASSGDRDEQYF. The CDR3, as DNA: TGTGCCAGCAGTGGTGACAGAGACGAGCAGTACTTC.